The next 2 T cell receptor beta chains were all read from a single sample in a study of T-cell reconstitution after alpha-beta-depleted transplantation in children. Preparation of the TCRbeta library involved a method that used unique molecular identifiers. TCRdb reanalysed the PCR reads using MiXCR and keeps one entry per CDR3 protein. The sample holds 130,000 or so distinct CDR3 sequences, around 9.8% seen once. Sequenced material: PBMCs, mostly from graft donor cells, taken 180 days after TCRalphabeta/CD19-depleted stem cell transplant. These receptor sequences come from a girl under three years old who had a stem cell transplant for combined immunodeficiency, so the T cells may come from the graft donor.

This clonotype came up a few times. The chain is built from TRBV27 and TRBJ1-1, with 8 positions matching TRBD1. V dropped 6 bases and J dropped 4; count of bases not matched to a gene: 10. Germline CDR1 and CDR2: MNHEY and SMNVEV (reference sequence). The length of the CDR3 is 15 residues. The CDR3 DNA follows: TGTGCCAGCAGAAACAGGGGGATCTACGGCACTGAAGCTTTCTTT. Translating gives CASRNRGIYGTEAFF.

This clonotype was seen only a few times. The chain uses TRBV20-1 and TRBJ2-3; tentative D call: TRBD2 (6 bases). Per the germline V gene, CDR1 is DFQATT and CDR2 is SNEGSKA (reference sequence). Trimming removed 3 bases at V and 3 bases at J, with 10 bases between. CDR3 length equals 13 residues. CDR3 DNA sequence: TGCAGTGCTAGGCGGGGTTGGACAGATACGCAGTATTTT. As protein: CSARRGWTDTQYF.